This is a list of T cell receptor beta chains from one sample in a study of shared clonotypes between healthy human individuals. TCRdb's table, derived via immunoSEQ multiplex PCR, lists solely in-frame clones and lacks some. Here the sample spans roughly 2 million clones, 85% to 95% being singletons. Sequenced material: naive CD8+ T cells sorted from blood. These receptor sequences come from a young man in good health. CDR3s include the opening cysteine and the closing phenylalanine or tryptophan. Fields, in order: V gene, D gene, clone size, J gene, CDR3 DNA, CDR3 protein. The D gene is left open where the match is weak. Clone size is not always given. Where it is, it says once, few, many or a class for expanded clones.

TRBV19	.	.	TRBJ2-2	TGTGCCAGTAGTATTGTAATTTTCGGGGAGCTGTTTTTT	CASSIVIFGELFF
TRBV7-9	.	.	TRBJ1-2	TGTGCCAGCAGCCCCCCCGCGGACCCTCCCTTAAAGAGTGGCTACACCTTC	CASSPPADPPLKSGYTF
TRBV4-1	.	few	TRBJ2-3	TGCGCCAGCAGCTCCCCTACGTACCAAGTCACAGATACGCAGTATTTT	CASSSPTYQVTDTQYF
TRBV5-5	TRBD1	once	TRBJ1-2	TGTGCCAGCAGCCTTCCCGGGACAGCCTATGGCTACACCTTC	CASSLPGTAYGYTF
TRBV7-9	TRBD1	.	TRBJ1-6	TGTGCCAGCAGTTTGGGACAGGGGATTTTTTCACCCCTCCACTTT	CASSLGQGIFSPLHF
TRBV9	.	once	TRBJ2-7	TGTGCCAGCAGCGTAGGTGGGGGGATCAACGAGCAGTACTTC	CASSVGGGINEQYF
TRBV28	.	.	TRBJ1-5	TGTGCCAGCAGTTTATATCACGGTAGCAATCAGCCCCAGCATTTT	CASSLYHGSNQPQHF
TRBV11-2	TRBD1	.	TRBJ1-3	TGTGCCAGCACCGGACAGGGGCGTGGGCGCTCAGGAAACACCATATATTTT	CASTGQGRGRSGNTIYF
TRBV7-6	TRBD2	.	TRBJ2-7	TGTGCCAGCAGCTTAGAATTAGCCGAGACTAGCGGGAGTGGTTACGAGCAGTACTTC	CASSLELAETSGSGYEQYF
TRBV10-1	TRBD1	.	TRBJ1-4	TGCGCCAGCAGCGCCCCGGGACAGGGGGCGCCGACTAATGAAAAACTGTTTTTT	CASSAPGQGAPTNEKLFF
TRBV5-6	TRBD1	.	TRBJ2-7	TGTGCCAGCAGCCCCGGGACAGGTCCCTCCTACGAGCAGTACTTC	CASSPGTGPSYEQYF
TRBV7-2	TRBD2	.	TRBJ2-7	TGTGCCAGCAGCTTATTACGGGAGGGCCCGGGGCAGTACTTC	CASSLLREGPGQYF
TRBV20-1	.	once	TRBJ1-2	TGCAGTGCTAGCTACAGCGCCGGCTACACCTTC	CSASYSAGYTF
TRBV5-1	TRBD1	.	TRBJ2-7	TGCGCCAGCAGCTTAAGGACAGGGGGCGCCTACGAGCAGTACTTC	CASSLRTGGAYEQYF
TRBV2	TRBD1	.	TRBJ2-7	TGTGCCAGCAGAGCCGGGACAGGGCCCTACGAGCAGTACTTC	CASRAGTGPYEQYF
TRBV6-5	TRBD1	few	TRBJ2-7	TGTGCCAGCAGTTACTCAACGGGACAGTTTACCTACGAGCAGTACTTC	CASSYSTGQFTYEQYF
TRBV5-1	.	.	TRBJ2-7	TGCGCCAGCAGCTTCGGCAGGGGGGAATGGAACGAGCAGTACTTC	CASSFGRGEWNEQYF
TRBV29-1	.	.	TRBJ1-4	TGCAGCGTTCAAGGGGGGACAACTAATGAAAAACTGTTTTTT	CSVQGGTTNEKLFF
TRBV28	TRBD1	.	TRBJ2-3	TGTGCCAGCAGTATTCTGGACAGGGGGACAGATACGCAGTATTTT	CASSILDRGTDTQYF
TRBV9	.	.	TRBJ2-3	TGTGCCAGCAGCGTAGACGGGGGGCCAGATACGCAGTATTTT	CASSVDGGPDTQYF
TRBV4-1	.	.	TRBJ2-1	TGCGCCAGCAGCCAGTCTAGGAATGAGCAGTTCTTC	CASSQSRNEQFF
TRBV4-3	.	.	TRBJ1-2	TGCGCCAGCAGCCAAGAGGAGAGCAACTATGGCTACACCTTC	CASSQEESNYGYTF
TRBV6-5	.	.	TRBJ1-2	TGTGCCAGCAGTTACTCGAATGGGGCGCGAGATGGCTACACCTTC	CASSYSNGARDGYTF